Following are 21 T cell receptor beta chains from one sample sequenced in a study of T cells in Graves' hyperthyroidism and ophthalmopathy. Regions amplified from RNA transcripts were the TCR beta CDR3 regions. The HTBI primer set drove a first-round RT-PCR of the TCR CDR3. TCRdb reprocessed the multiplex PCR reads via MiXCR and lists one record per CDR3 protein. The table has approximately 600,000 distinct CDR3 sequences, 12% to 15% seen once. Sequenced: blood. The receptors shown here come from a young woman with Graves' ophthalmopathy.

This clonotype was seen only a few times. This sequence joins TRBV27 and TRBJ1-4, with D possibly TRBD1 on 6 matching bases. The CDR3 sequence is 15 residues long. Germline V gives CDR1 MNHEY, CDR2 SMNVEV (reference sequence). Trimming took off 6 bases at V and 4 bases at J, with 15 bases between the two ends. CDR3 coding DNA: TGTGCCAGCAGCCGCACCGAGGGGGGTAATGAAAAACTGTTTTTT. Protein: CASSRTEGGNEKLFF.

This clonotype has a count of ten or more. The CDR3, as DNA: TGTGCCAGCAGTTCCCCCGCCAATGAGCAGTTCTTC. This codes for CASSSPANEQFF. The genes are TRBV6-1 and TRBJ2-1; the D is unclear. Germline CDR1 is MNHNS and CDR2 is SASEGT. Trimming left V 5 bases short and J 6 bases short, with 8 bases between. The CDR3 has 12 residues.

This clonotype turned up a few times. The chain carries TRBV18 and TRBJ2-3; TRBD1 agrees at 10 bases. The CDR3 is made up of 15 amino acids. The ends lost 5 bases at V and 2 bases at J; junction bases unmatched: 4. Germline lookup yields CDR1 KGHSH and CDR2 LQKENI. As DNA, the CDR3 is TGTGCCAGCTCAGCCGGGACAGGGGACACAGATACGCAGTATTTT. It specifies CASSAGTGDTDTQYF. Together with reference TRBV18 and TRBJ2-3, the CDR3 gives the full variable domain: NAGVMQNPRHLVRRRGQEARLRCSPMKGHSHVYWYRQLPEEGLKFMVYLQKENIIDESGMPKERFSAEFPKEGPSILRIQQVVRGDSAAYFCASSAGTGDTDTQYFGPGTRLTVL.

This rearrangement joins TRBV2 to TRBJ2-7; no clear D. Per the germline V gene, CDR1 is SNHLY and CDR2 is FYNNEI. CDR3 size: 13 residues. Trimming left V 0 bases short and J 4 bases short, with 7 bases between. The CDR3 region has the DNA TGTGCCAGCAGTGAAGCGGTCCAATACGAGCAGTACTTC. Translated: CASSEAVQYEQYF.

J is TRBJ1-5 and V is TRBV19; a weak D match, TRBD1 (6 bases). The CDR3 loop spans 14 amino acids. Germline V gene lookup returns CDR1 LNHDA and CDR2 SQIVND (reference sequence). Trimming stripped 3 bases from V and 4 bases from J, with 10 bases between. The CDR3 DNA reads TGTGCCAGTAGTATCCCCAGGGGAAATCAGCCCCAGCATTTT. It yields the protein CASSIPRGNQPQHF.

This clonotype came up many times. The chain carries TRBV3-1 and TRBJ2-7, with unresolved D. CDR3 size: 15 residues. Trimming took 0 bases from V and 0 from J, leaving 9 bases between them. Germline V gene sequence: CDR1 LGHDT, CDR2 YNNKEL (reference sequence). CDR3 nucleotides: TGTGCCAGCAGCCAAGATCAACGGGTCTCCTACGAGCAGTACTTC. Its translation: CASSQDQRVSYEQYF.

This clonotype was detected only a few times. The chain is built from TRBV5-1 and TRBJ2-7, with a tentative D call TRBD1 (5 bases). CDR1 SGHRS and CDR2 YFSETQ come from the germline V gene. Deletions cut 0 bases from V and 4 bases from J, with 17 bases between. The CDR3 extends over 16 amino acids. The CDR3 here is CASSLAWQGWLYEQYF. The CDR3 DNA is TGCGCCAGCAGCTTGGCCTGGCAGGGCTGGCTTTACGAGCAGTACTTC. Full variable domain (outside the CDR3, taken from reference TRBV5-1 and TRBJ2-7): KAGVTQTPRYLIKTRGQQVTLSCSPISGHRSVSWYQQTPGQGLQFLFEYFSETQRNKGNFPGRFSGRQFSNSRSEMNVSTLELGDSALYLCASSLAWQGWLYEQYFGPGTRLTVT.

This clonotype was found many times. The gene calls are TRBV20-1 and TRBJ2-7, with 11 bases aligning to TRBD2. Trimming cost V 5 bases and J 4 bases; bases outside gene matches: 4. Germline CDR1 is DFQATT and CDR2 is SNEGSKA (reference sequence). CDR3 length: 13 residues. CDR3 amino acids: CSARTSGLYEQYF. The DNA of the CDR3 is TGCAGTGCTCGGACTAGCGGGCTTTACGAGCAGTACTTC.

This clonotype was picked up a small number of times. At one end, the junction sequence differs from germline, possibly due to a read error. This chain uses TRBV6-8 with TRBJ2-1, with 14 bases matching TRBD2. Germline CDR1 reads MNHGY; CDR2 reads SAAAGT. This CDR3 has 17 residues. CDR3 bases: TGCGCCAGCAGTTATTCGGGACTAGCGGGAGCGGGCAATGAGCAGTTCTTC. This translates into CASSYSGLAGAGNEQFF.

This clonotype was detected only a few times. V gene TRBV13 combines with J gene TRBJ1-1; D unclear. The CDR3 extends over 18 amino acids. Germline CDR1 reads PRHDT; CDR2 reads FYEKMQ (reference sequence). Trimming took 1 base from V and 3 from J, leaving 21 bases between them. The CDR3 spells CASSLVRRVLSFHTEAFF. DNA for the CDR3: TGTGCCAGCAGCTTAGTTAGGAGGGTTTTAAGCTTTCACACTGAAGCTTTCTTT.

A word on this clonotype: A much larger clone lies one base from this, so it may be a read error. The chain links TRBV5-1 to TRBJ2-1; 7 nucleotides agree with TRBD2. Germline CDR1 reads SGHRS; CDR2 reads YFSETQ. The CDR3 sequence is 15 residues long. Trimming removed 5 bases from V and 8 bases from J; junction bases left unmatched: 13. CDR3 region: CASSSGLTGVDEQFF. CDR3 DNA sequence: TGCGCCAGCAGTTCGGGACTAACGGGAGTGGATGAGCAGTTCTTC.

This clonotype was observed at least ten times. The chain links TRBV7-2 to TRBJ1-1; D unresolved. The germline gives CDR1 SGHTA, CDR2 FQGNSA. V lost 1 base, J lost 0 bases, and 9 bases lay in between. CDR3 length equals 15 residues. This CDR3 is CASSLGVGMNTEAFF. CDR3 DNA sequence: TGTGCCAGCAGCTTAGGTGTAGGAATGAACACTGAAGCTTTCTTT.

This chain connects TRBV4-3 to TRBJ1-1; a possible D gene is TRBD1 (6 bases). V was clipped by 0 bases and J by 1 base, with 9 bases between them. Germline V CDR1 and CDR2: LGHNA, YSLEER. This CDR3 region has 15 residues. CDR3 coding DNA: TGCGCCAGCAGCCAAGACAGGGGATGGAACACTGAAGCTTTCTTT. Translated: CASSQDRGWNTEAFF.

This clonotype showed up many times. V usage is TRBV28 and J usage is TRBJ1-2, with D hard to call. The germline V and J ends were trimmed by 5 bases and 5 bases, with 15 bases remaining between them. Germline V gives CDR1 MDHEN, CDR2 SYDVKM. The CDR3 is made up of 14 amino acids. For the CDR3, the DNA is TGTGCCAGCAGTCCGAGAGGGTTAGAGTATGGCTACACCTTC. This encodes CASSPRGLEYGYTF.

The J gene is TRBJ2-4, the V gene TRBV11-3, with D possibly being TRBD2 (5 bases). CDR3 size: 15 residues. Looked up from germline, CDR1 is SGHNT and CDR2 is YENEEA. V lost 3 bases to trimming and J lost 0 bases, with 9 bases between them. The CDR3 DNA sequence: TGTGCCAGCAGCTTGGAGCGGCTAGCCAAAAACATTCAGTACTTC. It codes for CASSLERLAKNIQYF.

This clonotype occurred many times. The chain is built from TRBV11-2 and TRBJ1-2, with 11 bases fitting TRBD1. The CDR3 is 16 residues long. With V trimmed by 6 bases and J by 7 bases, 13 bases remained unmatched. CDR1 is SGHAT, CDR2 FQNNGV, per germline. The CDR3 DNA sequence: TGTGCCAGCAGATTATATGGGGGACAGGGGGAAAGTGGCTACACCTTC. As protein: CASRLYGGQGESGYTF.

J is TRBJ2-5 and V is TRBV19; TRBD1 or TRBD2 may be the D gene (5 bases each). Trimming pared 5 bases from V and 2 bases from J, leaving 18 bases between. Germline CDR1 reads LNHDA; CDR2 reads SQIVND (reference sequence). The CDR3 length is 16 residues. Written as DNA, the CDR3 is TGTGCCAGTAGTGATATCGGGACGGGACGGCAAGAGACCCAGTACTTC. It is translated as CASSDIGTGRQETQYF.

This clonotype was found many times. DNA of the CDR3: TGTGCCACCAGCAAGTCGGTCTCCACTGAAGCTTTCTTT. Its protein product is CATSKSVSTEAFF. V is TRBV15 and J is TRBJ1-1; no clear D gene. Germline loops: CDR1 LNHNV, CDR2 YYDKDF (reference sequence). CDR3 length: 13 residues. The V and J ends lost 4 bases and 4 bases respectively, with 10 bases between them.

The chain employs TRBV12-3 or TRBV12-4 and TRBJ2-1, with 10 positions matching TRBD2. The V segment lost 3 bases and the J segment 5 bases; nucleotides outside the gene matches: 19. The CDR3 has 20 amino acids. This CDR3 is CASSFPGPTSGISSNNEQFF. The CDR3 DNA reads TGTGCCAGCAGTTTTCCGGGGCCCACTAGCGGGATCTCGAGCAACAATGAGCAGTTCTTC.

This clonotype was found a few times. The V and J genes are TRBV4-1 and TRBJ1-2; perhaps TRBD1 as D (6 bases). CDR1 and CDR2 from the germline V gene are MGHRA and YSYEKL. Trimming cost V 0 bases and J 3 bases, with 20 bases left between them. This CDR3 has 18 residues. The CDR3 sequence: CASSQEHLAEGVDYGYTF. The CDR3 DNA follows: TGCGCCAGCAGCCAAGAACACCTCGCCGAGGGGGTTGACTATGGCTACACCTTC.

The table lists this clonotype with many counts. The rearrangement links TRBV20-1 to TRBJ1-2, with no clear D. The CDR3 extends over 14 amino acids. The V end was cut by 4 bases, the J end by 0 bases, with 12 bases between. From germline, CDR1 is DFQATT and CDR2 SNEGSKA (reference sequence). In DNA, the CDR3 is TGCAGTGCTATTCCAGGAGGACCTAACTATGGCTACACCTTC. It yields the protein CSAIPGGPNYGYTF.